This T cell receptor beta chain originates from a study of blood T cell repertoires in COVID-19. Study details: Whether acute or convalescent, the COVID-19 samples came from the United States, Italy and Spain. The cDNA or gDNA used as material had been derived from T cells, B-cell-depleted T cells, or PBMCs.

This CDR3 contains 14 residues. Germline CDR1 is KGHSH and CDR2 is LQKENI. V was clipped by 3 bases and J by 0 bases, with 6 bases between them. The sample holds one count of this clone. In the original workflow: Estimation of nucleated cell counts was performed using reference gene primer amplification. Assay: immunoSEQ multiplex PCR; the TCRdb copy retains only in-frame clones and omits some. Clone size and the V and J calls come from that table; the DNA yielded D and trimming. The sample holds around 200,000 clones, around nine tenths seen once. This TCR was recovered from a middle-aged man with active or convalescent COVID-19. The chain links TRBV18 to TRBJ1-5; no reliable D call. Specimen: peripheral blood. This chain's CDR3 is CASSPSDSNQPQHF. CDR3 sequence (DNA): TGTGCCAGCTCACCGTCAGATAGCAATCAGCCCCAGCATTTT.